The rows below give T cell receptor beta chains drawn from one sample of a study of regulatory T cells in long-lasting Graves disease. TCRdb processed the multiplex PCR reads anew with MiXCR; each CDR3 protein has one entry. The table has more than 350,000 distinct CDR3 sequences, just under 15% seen once; the top ten hold 15% to 20%. The sample was also linked to a second study, of T cells in Graves' hyperthyroidism and ophthalmopathy.

This material consisted of peripheral blood mononuclear cells (PBMCs), taken at new diagnosis, from a patient treated with antithyroid drugs. The source is a woman aged 25 to 39 with Graves disease. CDR3s include the opening cysteine and the closing phenylalanine or tryptophan. D genes are given only for firm matches. Clone size appears in some rows only: once, few, many, or a class for an expanded clone.

j_gene | v_gene | abundance | d_gene | CDR3nt | CDR3aa
TRBJ2-5 | TRBV12-3/TRBV12-4 | many | TRBD2 | TGTGCCAGCAGGTCGGCTACACGGTTCTCGGGAGGGCCCTCAAGGGAGACCCAGTACTTC | CASRSATRFSGGPSRETQYF
TRBJ2-3 | TRBV18 | many | NA | TGTGCCAGCTCACCAGAAACAGATACGCAGTATTTT | CASSPETDTQYF
TRBJ1-3 | TRBV20-1 | NA | TRBD1 | TGCAGTGCTTATTCAGGGGGCAGTGGAAACACCATATATTTT | CSAYSGGSGNTIYF
TRBJ2-1 | TRBV3-1 | few | NA | TGTGCCAGCAGCCAAGACACTTCTGGGGGATTACATGAGCAGTTCTTC | CASSQDTSGGLHEQFF
TRBJ2-7 | TRBV6-1 | NA | NA | TGTGCCAGCAGCCAAACTTACTCCTACGAGCAGTACTTC | CASSQTYSYEQYF
TRBJ1-5 | TRBV20-1 | few | NA | TGCAGTGCTAGAGAAGGGTACGGCAATCAGCCCCAGCATTTT | CSAREGYGNQPQHF
TRBJ2-3 | TRBV20-1 | few | NA | TGCAGTGCAATCGGGGGTTTTGGCACAGATACGCAGTATTTT | CSAIGGFGTDTQYF
TRBJ1-1 | TRBV20-1 | many | NA | TGCAGTGCCCCCGCGGGGACTGAAGCTTTCTTT | CSAPAGTEAFF
TRBJ2-5 | TRBV28 | many | NA | TGTGCCAGCAGGGAGGTAGACCAAGAGACCCAGTACTTC | CASREVDQETQYF
TRBJ2-2 | TRBV2 | many | NA | TGTGCCAGCACCCTGGACAAAAACACCGGGGAGCTGTTTTTT | CASTLDKNTGELFF
TRBJ2-1 | TRBV20-1 | many | NA | TGCAGTGCTACCAGAGAAGTCGACTACAATGAGCAGTTCTTC | CSATREVDYNEQFF
TRBJ2-3 | TRBV11-2 | NA | NA | TGTGCCAGCAGCTTAGACGGGGACGGCACAGATACGCAGTATTTT | CASSLDGDGTDTQYF
TRBJ2-4 | TRBV19 | NA | TRBD1 | TGTGCCAGTAGTATAGATCTATTGGGGACAGGGGGCAATCTAGCCAAAAACATTCAGTACTTC | CASSIDLLGTGGNLAKNIQYF
TRBJ2-1 | TRBV10-3 | NA | NA | TGTGCCATCAGTGAACGACAGCAGTACAATGAGCAGTTCTTC | CAISERQQYNEQFF
TRBJ1-1 | TRBV11-2 | many | NA | TGTGCCAGCAGCTTAAGGGGCCGGCCGAACACTGAAGCTTTCTTT | CASSLRGRPNTEAFF
TRBJ2-4 | TRBV12-3/TRBV12-4 | NA | NA | TGTGCCAGCAGTTCCGGGACCCCGGCCATTCAGTACTTC | CASSSGTPAIQYF
TRBJ1-2 | TRBV18 | NA | TRBD1 | TGTGCCAGCTCACCAATGACAGGGATGGACTATGGCTACACCTTC | CASSPMTGMDYGYTF
TRBJ2-4 | TRBV2 | many | NA | TGTGCCAGCAGTGAAGACAGGGTTGCCAAAAACATTCAGTACTTC | CASSEDRVAKNIQYF
TRBJ2-2 | TRBV12-5 | once | NA | TGTGCTAGTGGTTTTGCCGGGGAGCTGTTTTTT | CASGFAGELFF
TRBJ1-1 | TRBV18 | many | NA | TGTGCCAGCTCACCACCGGGGGCAGGATCTTTGAACACTGAAGCTTTCTTT | CASSPPGAGSLNTEAFF
TRBJ2-1 | TRBV5-1 | many | NA | TGCGCCAGCGAGAAGGGCTTCGTGACAGACAATGAGCAGTTCTTC | CASEKGFVTDNEQFF
TRBJ1-1 | TRBV29-1 | NA | NA | TGCAGCGTTGACGTGTTGGGGGACACTGAAGCTTTCTTT | CSVDVLGDTEAFF
TRBJ2-1 | TRBV6-9 | few | TRBD2 | TGTGCCAGCAGTTACGCGGGAGGCCTTTTAGATGAGCAGTTCTTC | CASSYAGGLLDEQFF
TRBJ1-1 | TRBV7-3 | many | TRBD1 | TGTGCCAGCAGACCCACCGGGACAGCAAACACTGAAGCTTTCTTT | CASRPTGTANTEAFF
TRBJ1-1 | TRBV3-1 | many | NA | TGTGCCAGCAGAGGGGTCCTGAACACTGAAGCTTTCTTT | CASRGVLNTEAFF
TRBJ2-1 | TRBV7-3 | few | TRBD2 | TGTGCCAGCAGCTTAGAGGGACTAGCGAACAATGAGCAGTTCTTC | CASSLEGLANNEQFF
TRBJ2-6 | TRBV19 | NA | NA | TGTGCCAGTAGTATCGCGTCTGGGGCCAACGTCCTGACTTTC | CASSIASGANVLTF
TRBJ2-7 | TRBV28 | NA | TRBD2 | TGTGCCAGCAGTTTACTTTCAGGGAGGGCCGACGAGCAGTACTTC | CASSLLSGRADEQYF
TRBJ1-5 | TRBV6-2/TRBV6-3 | NA | TRBD1 | TGTGCCAGCAGTGAAGGGAGGGGGCTGCTGGACAATCAGCCCCAGCATTTT | CASSEGRGLLDNQPQHF
TRBJ2-3 | TRBV7-9 | NA | TRBD2 | TGTGCCAGCAGCTTCCCGGGCGGGGGTGGGGCTGGAAATACGCAGTATTTT | CASSFPGGGGAGNTQYF
TRBJ2-3 | TRBV12-3/TRBV12-4 | many | TRBD1 | TGTGCCAGCAGCAACGCCCGGACAGGCGGCACAGATACGCAGTATTTT | CASSNARTGGTDTQYF
TRBJ2-5 | TRBV6-5 | NA | NA | TGTGCCAGCAGTGACTCGGAGAAAGGGACCCAGTACTTC | CASSDSEKGTQYF
TRBJ1-5 | TRBV20-1 | many | NA | TGCAGTGCCTCGACAGCAAGAGGTCAGCCCCAGCATTTT | CSASTARGQPQHF
TRBJ2-2 | TRBV6-2/TRBV6-3 | many | TRBD1 | TGTGCCAGCAGTGAAGACCCAAACAGGGGGCCAATCGGGGAGCTGTTTTTT | CASSEDPNRGPIGELFF
TRBJ2-1 | TRBV20-1 | many | NA | TGCAGTGCTAGAGAAGAGGCCCTTGAGCAGTTCTTC | CSAREEALEQFF
TRBJ2-7 | TRBV3-1 | many | TRBD2 | TGTGCCAGCAGTCTCCCCCGGACTAGCGGGGGCGCCGAGCAGTACTTC | CASSLPRTSGGAEQYF
TRBJ2-1 | TRBV7-9 | many | NA | TGTGCCAGCAGCCACCCGGGTGTTAGCGCGATGGGCTCCTACAATGAGCAGTTCTTC | CASSHPGVSAMGSYNEQFF
TRBJ2-1 | TRBV2 | many | NA | TGTGCCAGCACCTTCTCGCGGTCCTACAATGAGCAGTTCTTC | CASTFSRSYNEQFF
TRBJ1-1 | TRBV10-3 | NA | TRBD1 | TGTGCCATCAGTCCCTGGACAGGGGGCGGGAACACTGAAGCTTTCTTT | CAISPWTGGGNTEAFF
TRBJ2-1 | TRBV14 | few | NA | TGTGCCAGCAGCCCTGTCGGACTCCTGGGTTACAATGAGCAGTTCTTC | CASSPVGLLGYNEQFF
TRBJ2-7 | TRBV6-1 | many | TRBD1 | TGTGCCAGCAGTCGTGGGACAGAGTTAGACGAGCAGTACTTC | CASSRGTELDEQYF
TRBJ2-7 | TRBV20-1 | many | TRBD2 | TGCAGTGCTAGGGGACTAGCGACGACCTACGAGCAGTACTTC | CSARGLATTYEQYF
TRBJ1-5 | TRBV2 | many | NA | TGTGCCAGCAGTGCACAGGACGCCTTCAATCAGCCCCAGCATTTT | CASSAQDAFNQPQHF
TRBJ2-1 | TRBV7-8 | many | NA | TGTGCCAGCAGCCCGGGCCGCTTTGAGCAGTTCTTC | CASSPGRFEQFF
TRBJ2-4 | TRBV6-5 | few | NA | TGTGCCAGCAGTTACTCGGGGGCGGGAGCCAAAAACATTCAGTACTTC | CASSYSGAGAKNIQYF
TRBJ2-3 | TRBV5-4 | NA | NA | TGTGCCAGCAGCTTGGATCGCGACCTAGCCCTCCGGGGAGATACGCAGTATTTT | CASSLDRDLALRGDTQYF
TRBJ2-1 | TRBV5-1 | many | TRBD2 | TGCGCCAGCAGCCGCGGCCGAGCGGGAGGGCCGGTTGAGCAGTTCTTC | CASSRGRAGGPVEQFF
TRBJ1-5 | TRBV27 | many | NA | TGTGCCAGCAGCCTCACCCCCCCAGGGAGCAATCAGCCCCAGCATTTT | CASSLTPPGSNQPQHF
TRBJ1-2 | TRBV29-1 | NA | NA | TGCAGCGTTGATGGGCAGGTCCCCTATGGCTACACCTTC | CSVDGQVPYGYTF